A single sample gave rise to the 6 T cell receptor beta chains below, sequenced in a study of T cells in Graves' hyperthyroidism and ophthalmopathy (dated by TCRdb to about 2019). Library generation was performed with multiplex PCR. Sequenced using an Illumina HiSeq 2000. The TCR beta CDR3 regions were amplified from the RNA transcripts. A first-round RT-PCR of the TCR CDR3 used the HTBI primer set with the Qiagen OneStep RT-PCR kit. Using fastp at Q25 and MiXCR, TCRdb reprocessed the public reads and kept productive beta chains. Identical CDR3 proteins give one entry, which carries the most common genes and DNA. This sample comprises approximately 590,000 distinct CDR3 sequences, approximately 14% of them detected only once. The ten largest clonotypes hold approximately 7% of the sample. The sample consisted of blood. These receptor sequences come from a woman in her 30s with Graves' hyperthyroidism.

This clonotype appeared many times. The rearrangement links TRBV20-1 to TRBJ1-1, with D possibly being TRBD1 (5 bases). Germline lookup yields CDR1 DFQATT and CDR2 SNEGSKA (reference sequence). V shed 3 bases and J shed 5 bases, with 10 bases lying between them. This CDR3 spans 12 amino acids. The CDR3 loop is CSASGGTTEAFF. The CDR3 DNA follows: TGCAGTGCTAGCGGCGGGACGACTGAAGCTTTCTTT.

This clonotype has at least ten counts. The chain links TRBV3-1 to TRBJ2-1; perhaps D is TRBD1 or TRBD2 (5 bases each). V lost 4 bases, J lost 12 bases, and 22 bases lay in between. This CDR3 has 15 amino acids. The germline V gene encodes CDR1 LGHDT and CDR2 YNNKEL (reference sequence). CDR3 sequence reads: CASSPPGRPGSGQFF. The DNA for the CDR3 is TGTGCCAGCAGCCCACCGGGACGCCCTGGTTCGGGGCAGTTCTTC.

In this sample, this clonotype turned up many times. The genes are TRBV7-2 and TRBJ1-1; D is undetermined. Germline CDR1 and CDR2: SGHTA and FQGNSA. Trimming shortened V by 5 bases and J by 9 bases, and 16 bases separated the two germline ends. The CDR3 runs to 13 residues. For the CDR3, the DNA is TGTGCCAGCAGCCCACTATCTGCCTTCCAAGCTTTCTTT. This encodes CASSPLSAFQAFF.

This clonotype has ten or more counts. V gene TRBV11-3 combines with J gene TRBJ2-7; 7 bases are shared with TRBD2. CDR1 is SGHNT and CDR2 is YENEEA in the germline V gene. CDR3 length: 15 residues. The junction had 12 bases not matched to a gene; V was cut back by 5 bases and J by 5 bases. The CDR3 sequence: CASSQRGGAGNEQYF. The DNA for the CDR3 is TGTGCCAGCAGCCAACGGGGAGGAGCGGGAAACGAGCAGTACTTC.

This clonotype was observed many times. This sequence joins TRBV28 and TRBJ1-6; unclear D gene. Per germline, CDR1 MDHEN and CDR2 SYDVKM. V gave up 2 bases and J gave up 9 bases, with 8 bases separating them. The CDR3 loop spans 13 amino acids. CDR3 sequence: CASSLRGSSPLHF. As DNA, the CDR3 is TGTGCCAGCAGTTTAAGAGGGAGTTCACCCCTCCACTTT.

The CDR3 sequence: CASSALVNTGELFF. In DNA form, the CDR3 reads TGCGCCAGCAGCGCACTTGTGAACACCGGGGAGCTGTTTTTT. The chain combines TRBV10-1 with TRBJ2-2; D remains unclear. Trimming took off 6 bases at V and 1 base at J, with 9 bases between the two ends. The CDR3 totals 14 residues. Germline V gene data show CDR1 as WNHNN and CDR2 as SYGVQD (reference sequence).